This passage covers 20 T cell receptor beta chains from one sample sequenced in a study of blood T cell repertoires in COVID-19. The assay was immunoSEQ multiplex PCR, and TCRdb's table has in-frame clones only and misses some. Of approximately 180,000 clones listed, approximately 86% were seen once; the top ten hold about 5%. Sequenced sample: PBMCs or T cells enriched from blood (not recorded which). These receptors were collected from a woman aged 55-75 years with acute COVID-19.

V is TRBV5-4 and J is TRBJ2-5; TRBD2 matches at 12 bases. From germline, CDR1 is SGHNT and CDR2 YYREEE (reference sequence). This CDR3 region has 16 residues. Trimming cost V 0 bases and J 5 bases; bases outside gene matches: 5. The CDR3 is CASSLASGGGRETQYF. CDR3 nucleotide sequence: TGTGCCAGCAGCTTGGCTAGCGGGGGGGGAAGGGAGACCCAGTACTTC.

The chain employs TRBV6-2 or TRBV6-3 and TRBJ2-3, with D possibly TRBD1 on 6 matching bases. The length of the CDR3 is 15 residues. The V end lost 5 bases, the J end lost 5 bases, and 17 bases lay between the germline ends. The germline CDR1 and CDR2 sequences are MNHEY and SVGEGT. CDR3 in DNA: TGTGCCAGCAGTGCCATTACTCAGGGGAAAGATACGCAGTATTTT. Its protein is CASSAITQGKDTQYF.

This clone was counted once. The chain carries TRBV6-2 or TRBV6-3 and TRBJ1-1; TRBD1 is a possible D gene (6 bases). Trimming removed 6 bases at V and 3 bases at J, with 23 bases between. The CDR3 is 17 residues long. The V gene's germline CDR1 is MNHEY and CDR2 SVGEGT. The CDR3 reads CASSLDSRPFIHTEAFF. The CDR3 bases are TGTGCCAGCAGCCTGGACAGTCGACCCTTTATTCACACTGAAGCTTTCTTT.

CDR3 sequence (DNA): TGTGCCAGCAGCCGTGACCGAAGGGGGATGAGCACTGAAGCTTTCTTT. Its translation: CASSRDRRGMSTEAFF. The chain joins TRBV5-4 to TRBJ1-1; tentative D call: TRBD1 (6 bases). The CDR3 length is 16 residues. Germline assignment: CDR1 SGHNT and CDR2 YYREEE (reference sequence). V dropped 4 bases and J dropped 4 bases, with 20 bases sitting between them.

The CDR3 is CASSLARQGNQPQHF. The CDR3 DNA sequence: TGTGCCAGCAGCTTGGCGCGACAGGGCAATCAGCCCCAGCATTTT. This sequence joins TRBV5-5 and TRBJ1-5, with D possibly matching TRBD1 (6 bases). CDR3 length equals 15 residues. From germline, CDR1 is SGHKS and CDR2 YYEKEE (reference sequence). Trimming pared 0 bases from V and 2 bases from J, leaving 9 bases between.

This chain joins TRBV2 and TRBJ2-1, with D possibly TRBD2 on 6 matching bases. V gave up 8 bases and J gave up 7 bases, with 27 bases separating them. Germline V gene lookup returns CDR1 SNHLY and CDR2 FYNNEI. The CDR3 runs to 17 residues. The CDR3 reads CASPIAAQSFLGNEQFF. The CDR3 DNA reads TGTGCCAGCCCCATAGCGGCCCAATCGTTTTTGGGGAATGAGCAGTTCTTC.

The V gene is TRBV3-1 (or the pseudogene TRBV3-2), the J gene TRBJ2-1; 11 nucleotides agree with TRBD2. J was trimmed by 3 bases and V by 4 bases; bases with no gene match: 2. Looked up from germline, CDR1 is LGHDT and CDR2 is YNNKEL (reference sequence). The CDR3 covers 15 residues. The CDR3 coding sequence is TGTGCCAGCAGCCCTGGACTAGCGGGCTACAATGAGCAGTTCTTC. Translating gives CASSPGLAGYNEQFF.

The CDR3, as DNA: TGTGCCAGCAGCTTAATGGCGGGATATGAGCAGTTCTTC. Translated: CASSLMAGYEQFF. The rearrangement links TRBV7-9 to TRBJ2-1, with D possibly being TRBD2 (6 bases). The CDR3 is made up of 13 amino acids. CDR1 is SEHNR, CDR2 FQNEAQ, per germline (reference sequence). V shed 2 bases and J shed 8 bases, with 10 bases lying between them. Using reference TRBV7-9 and TRBJ2-1 for the parts outside the CDR3, the full variable domain is DTGVSQNPRHKITKRGQNVTFRCDPISEHNRLYWYRQTLGQGPEFLTYFQNEAQLEKSRLLSDRFSAERPKGSFSTLEIQRTEQGDSAMYLCASSLMAGYEQFFGPGTRLTVL.

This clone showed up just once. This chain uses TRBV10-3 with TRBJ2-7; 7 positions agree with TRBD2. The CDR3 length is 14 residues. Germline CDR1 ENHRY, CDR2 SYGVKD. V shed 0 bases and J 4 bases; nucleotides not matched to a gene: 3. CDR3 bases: TGTGCCATCAGTGAGTCCATGGGGGGGTACGAGCAGTACGTC. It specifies CAISESMGGYEQYV.

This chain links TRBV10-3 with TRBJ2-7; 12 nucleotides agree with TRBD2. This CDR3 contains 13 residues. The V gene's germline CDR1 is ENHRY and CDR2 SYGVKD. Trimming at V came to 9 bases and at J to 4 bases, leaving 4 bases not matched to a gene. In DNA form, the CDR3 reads TGTGCCATTATGACTAGCGGGAGATACGAGCAGTACTTC. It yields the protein CAIMTSGRYEQYF.

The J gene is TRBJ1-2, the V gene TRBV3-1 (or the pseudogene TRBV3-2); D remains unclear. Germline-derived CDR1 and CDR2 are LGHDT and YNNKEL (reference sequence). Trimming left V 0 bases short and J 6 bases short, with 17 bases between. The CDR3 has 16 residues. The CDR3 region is CASSQDPPREENGYTF. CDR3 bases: TGTGCCAGCAGCCAAGACCCGCCAAGGGAGGAAAATGGCTACACCTTC.

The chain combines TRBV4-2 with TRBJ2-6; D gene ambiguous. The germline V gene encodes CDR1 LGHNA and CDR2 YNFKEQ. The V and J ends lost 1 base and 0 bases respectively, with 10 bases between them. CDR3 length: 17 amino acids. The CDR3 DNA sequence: TGTGCCAGCAGCCAAGGACGAGAGGTCTCTGGGGCCAACGTCCTGACTTTC. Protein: CASSQGREVSGANVLTF.

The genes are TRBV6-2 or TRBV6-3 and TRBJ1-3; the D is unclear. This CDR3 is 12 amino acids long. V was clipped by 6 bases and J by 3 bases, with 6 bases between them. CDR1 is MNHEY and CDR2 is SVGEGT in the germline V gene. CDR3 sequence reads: CASSRSGNTIYF. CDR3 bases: TGTGCCAGCAGCCGCAGTGGAAACACCATATATTTT.

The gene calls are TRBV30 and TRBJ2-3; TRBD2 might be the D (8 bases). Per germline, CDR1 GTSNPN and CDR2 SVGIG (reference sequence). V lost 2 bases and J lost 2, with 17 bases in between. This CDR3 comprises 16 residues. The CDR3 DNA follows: TGTGCCTGGAGTTGGGGGACAGCGGGGGTCACAGATACGCAGTATTTT. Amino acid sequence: CAWSWGTAGVTDTQYF.

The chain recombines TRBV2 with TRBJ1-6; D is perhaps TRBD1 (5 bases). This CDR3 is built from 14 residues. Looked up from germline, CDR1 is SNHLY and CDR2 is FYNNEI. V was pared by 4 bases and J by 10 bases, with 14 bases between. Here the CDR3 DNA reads TGTGCCAGCAGTGTGCGGGGGACTGGATCACCCCTCCACTTT. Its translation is CASSVRGTGSPLHF.

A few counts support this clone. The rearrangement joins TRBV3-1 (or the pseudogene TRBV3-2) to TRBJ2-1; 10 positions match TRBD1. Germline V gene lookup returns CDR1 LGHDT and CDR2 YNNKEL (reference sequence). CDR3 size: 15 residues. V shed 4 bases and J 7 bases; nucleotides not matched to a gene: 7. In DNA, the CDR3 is TGTGCCAGCAGCCCATACGACAGGGGGCATAATGAGCAGTTCTTC. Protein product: CASSPYDRGHNEQFF.

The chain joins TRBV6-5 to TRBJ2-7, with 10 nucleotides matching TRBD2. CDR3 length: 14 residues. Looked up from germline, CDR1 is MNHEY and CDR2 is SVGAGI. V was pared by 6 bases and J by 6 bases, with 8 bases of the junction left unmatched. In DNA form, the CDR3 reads TGTGCCAGCAGGAGTCTAGCGGGAGAAGTCGAGCAGTACTTC. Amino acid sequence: CASRSLAGEVEQYF.

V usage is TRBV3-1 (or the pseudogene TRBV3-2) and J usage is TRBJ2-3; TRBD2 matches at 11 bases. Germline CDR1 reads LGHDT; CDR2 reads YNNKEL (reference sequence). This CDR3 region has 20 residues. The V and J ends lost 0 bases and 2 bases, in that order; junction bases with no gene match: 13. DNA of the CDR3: TGTGCCAGCAGCCAAGATATACGGTCTAGCGGGAGGACTTCCACAGATACGCAGTATTTT. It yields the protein CASSQDIRSSGRTSTDTQYF.

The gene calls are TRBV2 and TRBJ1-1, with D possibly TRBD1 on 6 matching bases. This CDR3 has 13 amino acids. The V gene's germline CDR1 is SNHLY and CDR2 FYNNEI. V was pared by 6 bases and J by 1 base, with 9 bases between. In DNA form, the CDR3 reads TGTGCCAGCAGACGGGACAAGAACACTGAAGCTTTCTTT. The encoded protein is CASRRDKNTEAFF.

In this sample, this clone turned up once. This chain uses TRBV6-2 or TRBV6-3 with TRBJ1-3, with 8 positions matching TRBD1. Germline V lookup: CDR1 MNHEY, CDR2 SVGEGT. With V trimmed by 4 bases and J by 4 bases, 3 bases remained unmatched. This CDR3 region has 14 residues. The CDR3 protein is CASSSTGVGNTIYF. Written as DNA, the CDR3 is TGTGCCAGCAGTTCGACAGGGGTGGGAAACACCATATATTTT.